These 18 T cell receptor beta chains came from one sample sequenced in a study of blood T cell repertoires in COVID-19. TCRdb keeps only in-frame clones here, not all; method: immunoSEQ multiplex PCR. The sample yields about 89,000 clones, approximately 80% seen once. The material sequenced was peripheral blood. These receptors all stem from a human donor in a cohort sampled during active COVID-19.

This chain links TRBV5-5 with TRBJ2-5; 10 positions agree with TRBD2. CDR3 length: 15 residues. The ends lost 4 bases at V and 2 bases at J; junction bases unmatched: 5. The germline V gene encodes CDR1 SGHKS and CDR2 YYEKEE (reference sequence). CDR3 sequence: CASSLRTSGQETQYF. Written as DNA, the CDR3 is TGTGCCAGCAGCCTACGGACTAGCGGTCAAGAGACCCAGTACTTC.

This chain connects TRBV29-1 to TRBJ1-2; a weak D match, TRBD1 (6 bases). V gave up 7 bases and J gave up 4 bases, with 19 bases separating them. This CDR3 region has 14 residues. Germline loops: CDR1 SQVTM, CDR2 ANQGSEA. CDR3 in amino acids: CSATQGVDGYGYTF. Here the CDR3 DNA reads TGCAGCGCCACACAGGGTGTAGACGGCTATGGCTACACCTTC.

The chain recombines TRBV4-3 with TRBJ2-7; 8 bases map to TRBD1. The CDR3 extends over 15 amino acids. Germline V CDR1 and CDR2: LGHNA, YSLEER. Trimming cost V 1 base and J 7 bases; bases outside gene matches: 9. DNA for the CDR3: TGCGCCAGCAGCCAAGGGAACCCGACAGGGGTTGAGCAGTACTTC. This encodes CASSQGNPTGVEQYF.

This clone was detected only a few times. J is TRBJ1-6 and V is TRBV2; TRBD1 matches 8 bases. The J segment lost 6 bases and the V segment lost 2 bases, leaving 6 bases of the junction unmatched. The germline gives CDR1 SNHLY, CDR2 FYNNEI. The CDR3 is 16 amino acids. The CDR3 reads CASSERMTGVNSPLHF. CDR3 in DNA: TGTGCCAGCAGTGAACGGATGACAGGGGTTAATTCACCCCTCCACTTT.

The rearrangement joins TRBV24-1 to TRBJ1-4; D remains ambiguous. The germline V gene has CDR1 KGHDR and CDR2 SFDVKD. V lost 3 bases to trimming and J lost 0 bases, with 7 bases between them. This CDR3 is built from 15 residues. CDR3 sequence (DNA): TGTGCCACCAGTGATCCCAGGACAACTAATGAAAAACTGTTTTTT. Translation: CATSDPRTTNEKLFF.

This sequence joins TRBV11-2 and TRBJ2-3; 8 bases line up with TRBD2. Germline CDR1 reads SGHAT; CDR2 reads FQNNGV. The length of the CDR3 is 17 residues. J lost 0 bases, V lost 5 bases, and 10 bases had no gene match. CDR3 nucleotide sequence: TGTGCCAGCAGCCGAACTAGCGGAGGTCGGAGCACAGATACGCAGTATTTT. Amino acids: CASSRTSGGRSTDTQYF.

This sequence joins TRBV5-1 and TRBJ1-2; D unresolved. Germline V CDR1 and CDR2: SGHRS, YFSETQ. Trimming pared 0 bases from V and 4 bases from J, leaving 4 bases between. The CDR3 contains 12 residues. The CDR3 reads CASSLDGYGYTF. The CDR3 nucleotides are TGCGCCAGCAGCTTGGACGGCTATGGCTACACCTTC.

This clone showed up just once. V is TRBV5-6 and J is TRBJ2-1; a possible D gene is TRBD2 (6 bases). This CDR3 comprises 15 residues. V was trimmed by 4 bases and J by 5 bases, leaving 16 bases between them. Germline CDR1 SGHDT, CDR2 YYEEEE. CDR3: CASSPGGGAHNEQFF. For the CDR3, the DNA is TGTGCCAGCAGCCCTGGTGGCGGGGCCCACAATGAGCAGTTCTTC.

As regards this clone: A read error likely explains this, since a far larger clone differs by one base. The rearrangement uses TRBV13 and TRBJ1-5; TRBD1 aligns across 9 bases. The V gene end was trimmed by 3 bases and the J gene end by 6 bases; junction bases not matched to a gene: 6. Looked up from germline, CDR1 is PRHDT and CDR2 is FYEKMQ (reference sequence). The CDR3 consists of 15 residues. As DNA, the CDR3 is TGTGCCAGCAGCTTGGGGGGACAGGGTCCTCAGCCCCAGCATTTT. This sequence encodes CASSLGGQGPQPQHF.

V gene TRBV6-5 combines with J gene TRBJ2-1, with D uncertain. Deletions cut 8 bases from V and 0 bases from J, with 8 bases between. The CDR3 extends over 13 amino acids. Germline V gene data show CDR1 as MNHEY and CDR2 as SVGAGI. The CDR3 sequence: CASLMSSYNEQFF. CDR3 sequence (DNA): TGTGCCAGCCTTATGAGCTCCTACAATGAGCAGTTCTTC.

CDR3 bases: TGTGCCAGCAGTTACAACCAGGGGAGCTCTGGAAACACCATATATTTT. Residues: CASSYNQGSSGNTIYF. The chain has TRBV6-6 and TRBJ1-3; D perhaps matches TRBD1 (6 bases). The germline gives CDR1 MNHNY, CDR2 SVGAGI (reference sequence). This CDR3 is built from 16 residues. V was clipped by 2 bases and J by 0 bases, with 11 bases between them.

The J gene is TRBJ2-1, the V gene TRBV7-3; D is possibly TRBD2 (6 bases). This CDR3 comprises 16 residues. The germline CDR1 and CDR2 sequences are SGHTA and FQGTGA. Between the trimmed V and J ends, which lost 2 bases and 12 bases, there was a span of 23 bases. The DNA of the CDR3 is TGTGCCAGCAGCTTAGCCCGCTCGGGAGCCTGGGCAACGCAGTTCTTC. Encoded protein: CASSLARSGAWATQFF.

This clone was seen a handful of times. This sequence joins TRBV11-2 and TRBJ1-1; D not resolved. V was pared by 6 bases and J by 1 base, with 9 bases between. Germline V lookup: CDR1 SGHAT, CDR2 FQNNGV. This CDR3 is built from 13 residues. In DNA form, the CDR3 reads TGTGCCAGCAGTTTGCAGTGGAACACTGAAGCTTTCTTT. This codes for CASSLQWNTEAFF.

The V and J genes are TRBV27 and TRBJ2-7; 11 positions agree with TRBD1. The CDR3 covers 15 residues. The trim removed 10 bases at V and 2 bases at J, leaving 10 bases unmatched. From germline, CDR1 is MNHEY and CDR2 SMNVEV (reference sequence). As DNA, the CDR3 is TGTGCCACGGGGATCCGGACAGGGGGCCCCTACGAGCAGTACTTC. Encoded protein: CATGIRTGGPYEQYF.

The CDR3 is CASSQEYGGFGTDTQYF. DNA for the CDR3: TGCGCCAGCAGCCAAGAGTACGGTGGTTTCGGCACAGATACGCAGTATTTT. This sequence joins TRBV4-3 and TRBJ2-3; D ambiguous. CDR3 length: 17 amino acids. Germline-derived CDR1 and CDR2 are LGHNA and YSLEER. Between the trimmed V and J ends, which lost 0 bases and 1 base, there was a span of 14 bases.

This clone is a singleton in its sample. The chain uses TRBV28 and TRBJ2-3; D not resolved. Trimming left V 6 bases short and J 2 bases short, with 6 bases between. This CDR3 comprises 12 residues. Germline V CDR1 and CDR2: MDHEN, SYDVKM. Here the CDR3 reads CASRGNTDTQYF. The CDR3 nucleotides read TGTGCCAGCAGGGGCAACACAGATACGCAGTATTTT.

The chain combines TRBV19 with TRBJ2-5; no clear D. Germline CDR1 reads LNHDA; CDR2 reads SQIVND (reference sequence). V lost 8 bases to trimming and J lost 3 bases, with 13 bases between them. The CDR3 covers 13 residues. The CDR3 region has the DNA TGTGCCAGTTCGAAGCAGGTAAAAGAGACCCAGTACTTC. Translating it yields CASSKQVKETQYF.

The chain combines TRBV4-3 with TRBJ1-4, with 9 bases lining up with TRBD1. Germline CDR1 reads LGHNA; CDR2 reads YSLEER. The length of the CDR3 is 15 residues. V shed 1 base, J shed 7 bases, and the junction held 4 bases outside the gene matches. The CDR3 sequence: CASSQVTGGGEKLFF. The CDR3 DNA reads TGCGCCAGCAGCCAAGTGACAGGGGGTGGTGAAAAACTGTTTTTT.